This T cell receptor (beta chain) was sequenced in a study of cytomegalovirus exposure and HLA in healthy donors. Whole-study context: Under 90% of around 400 genotyped donors fell in the Caucasian-associated ancestry cluster. General observations from the study: The authors reported that TCR beta sequences could predict HLA-A and HLA-B alleles. These predictions were accurate for most subjects in the first cohort. In a later analysis, donors in an Asian-associated ancestry cluster reportedly had fewer N-insertions in productive TCRs than the cohort mean. While the bulk of TCR sequences proved rare, some public TCRs turned up in many donors.

CDR3 length: 17 amino acids. It was with 60 Vbeta and 13 Jbeta primers that the PCR ran. Some clones are missing from TCRdb's copy, which holds only in-frame ones; the method was immunoSEQ multiplex PCR. The table records a few hundred thousand clones, roughly 91% of them present only once. Details on this clone: The antigen is not known.

The chain uses TRBV21-1 and TRBJ2-2; TRBD1 is the table's D call and was not checked against the DNA. TRBV21-1 is a pseudogene segment. Sequences were obtained from PBMCs. This receptor was taken from a girl aged 2 to 10 in good health and CMV-seronegative. DNA for the CDR3: TGTGCCAGCACCTACGATAGGGGTCTTCGGTCGACCGGGGAGCTGTTTTTT. This codes for CASTYDRGLRSTGELFF.